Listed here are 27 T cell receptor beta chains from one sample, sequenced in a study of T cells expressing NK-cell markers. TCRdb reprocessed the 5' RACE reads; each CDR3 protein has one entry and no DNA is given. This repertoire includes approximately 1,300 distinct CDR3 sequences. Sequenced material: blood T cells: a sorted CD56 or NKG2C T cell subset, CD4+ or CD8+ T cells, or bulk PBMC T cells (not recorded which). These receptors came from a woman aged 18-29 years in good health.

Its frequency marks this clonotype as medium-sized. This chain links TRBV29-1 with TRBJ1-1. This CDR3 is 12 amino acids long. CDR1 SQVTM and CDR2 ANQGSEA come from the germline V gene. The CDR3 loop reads CSVGPQPTEAFF.

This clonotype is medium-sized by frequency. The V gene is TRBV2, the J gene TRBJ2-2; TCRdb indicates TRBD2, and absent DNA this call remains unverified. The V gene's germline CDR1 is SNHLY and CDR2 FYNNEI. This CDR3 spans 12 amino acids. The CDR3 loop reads CASKEGTGELFF.

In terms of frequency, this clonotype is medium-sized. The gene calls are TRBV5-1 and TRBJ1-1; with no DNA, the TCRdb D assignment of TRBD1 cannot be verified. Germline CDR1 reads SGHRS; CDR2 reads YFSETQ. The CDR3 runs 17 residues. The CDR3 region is CASSLADDRAAATEAFF. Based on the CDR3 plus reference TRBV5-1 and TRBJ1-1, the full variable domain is KAGVTQTPRYLIKTRGQQVTLSCSPISGHRSVSWYQQTPGQGLQFLFEYFSETQRNKGNFPGRFSGRQFSNSRSEMNVSTLELGDSALYLCASSLADDRAAATEAFFGQGTRLTVV.

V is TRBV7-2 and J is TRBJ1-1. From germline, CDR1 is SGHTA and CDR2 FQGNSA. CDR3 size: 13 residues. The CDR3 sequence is CASSLGGVAEAFF.

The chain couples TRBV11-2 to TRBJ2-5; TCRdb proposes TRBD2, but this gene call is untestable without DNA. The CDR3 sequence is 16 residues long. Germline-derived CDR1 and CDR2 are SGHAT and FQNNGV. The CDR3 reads CASSPKPSGGQETQYF. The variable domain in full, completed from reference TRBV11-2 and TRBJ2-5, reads EAGVAQSPRYKIIEKRQSVAFWCNPISGHATLYWYQQILGQGPKLLIQFQNNGVVDDSQLPKDRFSAERLKGVDSTLKIQPAKLEDSAVYLCASSPKPSGGQETQYFGPGTRLLVL.

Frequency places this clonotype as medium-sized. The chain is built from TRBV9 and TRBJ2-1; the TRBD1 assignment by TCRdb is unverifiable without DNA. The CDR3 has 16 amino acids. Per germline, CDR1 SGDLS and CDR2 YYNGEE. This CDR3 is CASSVGWTGSYNEQFF.

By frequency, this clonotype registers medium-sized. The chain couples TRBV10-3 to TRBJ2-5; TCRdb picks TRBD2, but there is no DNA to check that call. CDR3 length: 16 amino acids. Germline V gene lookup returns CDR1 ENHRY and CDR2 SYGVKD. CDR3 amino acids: CAISEKRGAPQETQYF.

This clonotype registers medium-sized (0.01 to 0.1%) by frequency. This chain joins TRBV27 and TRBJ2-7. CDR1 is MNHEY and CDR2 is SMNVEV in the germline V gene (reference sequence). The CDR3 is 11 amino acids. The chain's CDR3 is CASSFGGEQYF.

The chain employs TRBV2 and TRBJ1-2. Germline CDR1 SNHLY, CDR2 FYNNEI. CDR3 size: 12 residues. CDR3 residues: CASPKTDYGYTF.

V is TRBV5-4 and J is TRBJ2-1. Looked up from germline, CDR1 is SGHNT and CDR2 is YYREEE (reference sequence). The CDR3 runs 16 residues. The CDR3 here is CASSRFGGGSYNEQFF.

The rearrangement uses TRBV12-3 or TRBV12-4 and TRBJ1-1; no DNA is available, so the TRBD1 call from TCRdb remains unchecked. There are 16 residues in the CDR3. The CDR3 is CASSTYLRGVNTEAFF.

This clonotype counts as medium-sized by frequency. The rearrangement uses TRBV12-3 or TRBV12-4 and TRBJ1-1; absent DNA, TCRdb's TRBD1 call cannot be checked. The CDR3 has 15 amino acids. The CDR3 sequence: CASSQTGGGNTEAFF.

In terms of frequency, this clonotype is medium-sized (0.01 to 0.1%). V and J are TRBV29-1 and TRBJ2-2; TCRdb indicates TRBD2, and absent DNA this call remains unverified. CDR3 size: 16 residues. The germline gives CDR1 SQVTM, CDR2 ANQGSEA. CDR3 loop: CSAGLAGVRNTGELFF.

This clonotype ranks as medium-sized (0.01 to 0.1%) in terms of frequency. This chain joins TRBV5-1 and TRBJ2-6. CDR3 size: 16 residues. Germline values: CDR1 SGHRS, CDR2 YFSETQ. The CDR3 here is CASSWWTFWGANVLTF.

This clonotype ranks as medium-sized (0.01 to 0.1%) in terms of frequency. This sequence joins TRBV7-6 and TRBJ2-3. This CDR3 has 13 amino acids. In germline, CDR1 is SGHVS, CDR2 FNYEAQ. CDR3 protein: CASSITSTDTQYF.

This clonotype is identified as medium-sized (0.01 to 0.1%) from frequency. CDR3 amino acids: CASSQDPRGEQYF. V usage is TRBV4-1 and J usage is TRBJ2-7; TCRdb's D call of TRBD1 is untestable without DNA. The CDR3 covers 13 residues. The V gene's germline CDR1 is MGHRA and CDR2 YSYEKL.

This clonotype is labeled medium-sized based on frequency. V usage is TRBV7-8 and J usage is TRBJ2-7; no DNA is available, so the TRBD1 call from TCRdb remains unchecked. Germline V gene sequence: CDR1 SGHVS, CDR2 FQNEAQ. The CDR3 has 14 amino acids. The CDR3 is CASSRPTGRYEQYF.

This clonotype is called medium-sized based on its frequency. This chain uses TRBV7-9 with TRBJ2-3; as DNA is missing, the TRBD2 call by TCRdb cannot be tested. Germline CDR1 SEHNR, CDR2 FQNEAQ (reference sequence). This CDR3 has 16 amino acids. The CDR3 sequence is CASTPGGSGYSDTQYF.

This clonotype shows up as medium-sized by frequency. Here the CDR3 reads CASSLGRTGAYNEQFF. The gene calls are TRBV11-2 and TRBJ2-1; the TRBD1 assignment by TCRdb is unverifiable without DNA. Germline CDR1 and CDR2: SGHAT and FQNNGV. There are 16 residues in the CDR3.

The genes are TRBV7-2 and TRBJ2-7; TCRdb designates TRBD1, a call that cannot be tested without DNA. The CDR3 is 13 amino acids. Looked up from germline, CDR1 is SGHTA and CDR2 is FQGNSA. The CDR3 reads CASSFGGAYEQYF.

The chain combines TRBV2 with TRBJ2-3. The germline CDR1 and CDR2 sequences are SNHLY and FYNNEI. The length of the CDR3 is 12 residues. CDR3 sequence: CAFFDLLDTQYF.

CDR3 residues: CASSGLLAGETQYF. The V gene is TRBV11-2, the J gene TRBJ2-5; the D gene TCRdb calls, TRBD2, cannot be checked with no DNA. CDR1 and CDR2 (germline): SGHAT, FQNNGV. The CDR3 has 14 residues. The entire variable domain, with the rest obtained from reference TRBV11-2 and TRBJ2-5, is as follows: EAGVAQSPRYKIIEKRQSVAFWCNPISGHATLYWYQQILGQGPKLLIQFQNNGVVDDSQLPKDRFSAERLKGVDSTLKIQPAKLEDSAVYLCASSGLLAGETQYFGPGTRLLVL.

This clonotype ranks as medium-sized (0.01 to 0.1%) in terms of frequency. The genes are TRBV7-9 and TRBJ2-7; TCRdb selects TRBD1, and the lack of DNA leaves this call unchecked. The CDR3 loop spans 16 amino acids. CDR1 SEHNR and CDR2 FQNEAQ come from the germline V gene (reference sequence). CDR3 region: CASSLVRDSKRNEQYF.

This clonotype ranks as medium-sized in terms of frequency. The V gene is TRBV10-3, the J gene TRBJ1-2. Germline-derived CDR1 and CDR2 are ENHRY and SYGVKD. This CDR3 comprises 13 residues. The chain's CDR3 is CAITGLITGGYTF.

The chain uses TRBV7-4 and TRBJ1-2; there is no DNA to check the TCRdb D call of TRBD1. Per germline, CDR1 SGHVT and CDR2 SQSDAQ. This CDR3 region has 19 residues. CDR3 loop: CASSLGPQGATPVYYGYTF.

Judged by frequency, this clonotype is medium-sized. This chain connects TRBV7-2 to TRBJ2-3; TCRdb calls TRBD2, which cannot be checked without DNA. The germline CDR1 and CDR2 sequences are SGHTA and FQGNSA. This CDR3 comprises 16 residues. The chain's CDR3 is CASSLLRFRWTDTQYF.

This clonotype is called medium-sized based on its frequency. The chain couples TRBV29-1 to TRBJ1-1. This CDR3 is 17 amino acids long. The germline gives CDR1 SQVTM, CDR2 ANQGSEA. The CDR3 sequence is CSVKTRDFDRMNTEAFF.